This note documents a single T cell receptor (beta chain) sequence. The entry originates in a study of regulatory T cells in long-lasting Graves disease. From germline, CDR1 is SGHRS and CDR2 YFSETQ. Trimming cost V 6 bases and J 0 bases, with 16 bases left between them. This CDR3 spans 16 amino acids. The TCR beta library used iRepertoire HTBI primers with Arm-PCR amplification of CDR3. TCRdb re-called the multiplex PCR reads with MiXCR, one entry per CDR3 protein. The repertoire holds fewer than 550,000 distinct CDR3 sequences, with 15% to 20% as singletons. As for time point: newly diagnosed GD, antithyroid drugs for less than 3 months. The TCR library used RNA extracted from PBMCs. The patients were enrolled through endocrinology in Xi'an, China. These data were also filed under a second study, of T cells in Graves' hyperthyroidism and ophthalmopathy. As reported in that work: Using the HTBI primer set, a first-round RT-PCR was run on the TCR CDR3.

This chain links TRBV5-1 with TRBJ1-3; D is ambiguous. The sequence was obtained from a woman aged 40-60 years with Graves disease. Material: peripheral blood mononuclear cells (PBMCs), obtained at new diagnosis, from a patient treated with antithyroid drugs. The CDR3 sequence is CASKPQTLSSGNTIYF. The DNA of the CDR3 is TGCGCCAGCAAGCCTCAAACCCTGAGCTCTGGAAACACCATATATTTT.